Detailed here is one T cell receptor (beta chain). This CDR3 region has 19 residues. Trimming cost V 4 bases and J 0 bases; bases outside gene matches: 12. The germline V gene encodes CDR1 MNHEY and CDR2 SMNVEV (reference sequence). This record belongs to a study of blood T cell repertoires in COVID-19. Study background: Acute and convalescent COVID-19 specimens originated in the United States, Italy and Spain. PBMCs, B-cell-depleted T cells, or T cells provided the cDNA or gDNA that made up the material.

Data came from immunoSEQ multiplex PCR; TCRdb stores just in-frame clones and leaves some out. The table records about 98,000 clones, roughly 86% of them present only once. The rearrangement uses TRBV27 and TRBJ2-6, with TRBD2 identical over 7 bases. The receptor comes from a man aged 50 or older with acute or convalescent COVID-19. Sample: peripheral blood. In DNA form, the CDR3 reads TGTGCCAGCAGTTCCCGCGGGAGAGGTTTAATCTCTGGGGCCAACGTCCTGACTTTC. Its protein is CASSSRGRGLISGANVLTF.